This TCR beta chain was documented in a study of identical twins (TCRdb year 2016). In the study overall: The study deep-sequenced TCR alpha and beta repertoires from monozygotic twins, unrelated adults of various ages and cord blood to test whether fetal clonotypes persist. Replicate twin experiments were performed at different times using different library preparation protocols to rule out contamination.

Every donor in the study was a healthy Caucasian. The researchers also sequenced three unrelated adults who were not twins: a male aged 18 to 30, a male aged 50 to 59, and a female aged 50 to 59. Using Miltenyi CD45RO+ enrichment and human naive T-cell isolation kits, memory (CD45RO+) and naive T cells were isolated from PBMC. This clonotype showed up just a few times. Its binding antigen is unknown. No base quality values were provided; no much bigger clone lies one nucleotide off. V loses 3 bases at its end and J loses 0 bases; junction bases beyond the gene matches: 7. The germline V gene supplies CDR1 SGHRS and CDR2 YFSETQ. The CDR3 starts with the cysteine, ends with the phenylalanine, and has 16 residues. Here the CDR3 DNA is all that survives: 48 bases in frame from base 1. Library construction relied on 5' RACE. The listed sequencing device is Illumina HiSeq 2000. Template switching introduced a universal primer binding site; the final cDNA contained a unique molecular identifier, enabling accurate counting of TCR cDNA molecules. Specific primers in the conserved constant-segment region were used to synthesize first-strand cDNA for TCR alpha and beta chains. Each cDNA library was double barcoded, with a SMART-Mk sample barcode plus Illumina barcodes, to control for contamination. TruSeq adapter sequences along with Illumina sample barcodes were introduced in two successive PCR steps. The TCR alpha and beta cDNA libraries were sequenced on the Illumina HiSeq platform using custom primers. Per the source publication's procedure: MiGEC processed the raw reads to extract unique molecular identifiers, while MiXCR was used to determine the CDR3 positions. Recombination models were inferred per individual with the repgenHMM and IGoR tools using an EM algorithm. The tcR package in R was used for shared clonotype analysis, with sharing normalized by the product of cloneset sizes. To study raw recombination without the effects of thymic and clonal selection, out-of-frame nonproductive sequences were analyzed. TCRdb trimmed the raw reads at Q25, called clones with MiXCR and kept productive beta chains. Rows are unified per CDR3 protein, each entry keeping the most common DNA and genes. The authors' filters were not applied to this entry. Across this sample there are hundreds of thousands of distinct CDR3 sequences, with over 5% seen only once. In total, the top ten clones hold around 1.9% of the sample.

What the research found in general, with its limitations: Because the same donors could not be followed over many years, conclusions were based on cross-sectional statistical analysis. Abundant cord blood beta clonotypes carried fewer insertions; young adult naive repertoires showed a weaker similar trend, while memory repertoires showed none. In beta out-of-frame sequences, excess twin sharing was weaker, because having fewer shared sequences lowered the signal-to-noise ratio. Zero-insertion analyses could be partly confounded by invariant T cells such as MAIT and iNKT, though diverse VJ usage argued against such confounding for most clonotypes. In monozygotic twins, recombination models systematically underestimated out-of-frame TCR alpha sharing, but the models matched the sharing seen between unrelated individuals. Compared with coincidental sharing between unrelated individuals, out-of-frame TCR alpha sequences shared between twins showed an excess of sequences with low generation probability.

The sequence was collected from a man between 18 and 35 years old in good health. The chain is made from TRBV5-1 and TRBJ2-7, and TRBD2 matches 9 of the central bases. The material sequenced was naive T cells sorted from blood. Sample cell subset or site, as interpreted from the label and publication: cells isolated with a human naive T-cell isolation kit. Here the CDR3 is given as CASSSGLAPSSYEQYF. The base sequence is TGCGCCAGCAGCTCCGGACTAGCGCCCAGCTCCTACGAGCAGTACTTC.